These T cell receptor beta chains were read from a single sample in a study of T-cell memory formation after mild COVID-19. From the 5' RACE reads, TCRdb called clonotypes with MiXCR, one entry per CDR3 protein. Of roughly 310,000 distinct CDR3 sequences detected, 15% to 20% appear once; the ten largest clones hold 22%. The sample consisted of PBMCs or a T cell subset sorted from them (not recorded which). Source of these receptors: a man aged 18-30 years who had mild COVID-19 (a few samples of this study predate the infection). Cell type and time point are not known. Each CDR3 is given with its conserved first and last residue. Only part of the rows carry a size: once, few, many, or a class if the clone is expanded.

-	TRBV20-1	15	CSVMETGEAKNIQYF
few	TRBV4-3	16	CASSQQDRGGNTEAFF
many	TRBV20-1	13	CSARSVLSYEQYF
-	TRBV5-5	16	CASSLGTSGGQETQYF
-	TRBV4-2	16	CASSQRVGSHTDTQYF
many	TRBV18	14	CASSPTATNTEAFF
-	TRBV27	16	CASSRLGTSGGGEQFF
few	TRBV19	13	CASSIQGMDTQYF
many	TRBV5-1	14	CASSLGESTDTQYF
-	TRBV9	16	CASSVPGVAGTGELFF
-	TRBV5-6	15	CASSPGVLRDSPLHF
-	TRBV7-2	16	CASSLSATGGNSPLHF
few	TRBV7-9	15	CASSRPGLTQETQYF
-	TRBV20-1	14	CSARRLGGNQPQHF
many	TRBV7-8	15	CASSLEWAGRETQYF
-	TRBV5-4	15	CAGAPSGSPQETQYF
-	TRBV12-3/TRBV12-4	15	CASSPLERLNTEAFF
many	TRBV12-3/TRBV12-4	14	CASSFPGPGREQYF
-	TRBV7-9	14	CASLAGASYNEQFF
-	TRBV5-5	13	CASIGIQGAEAFF